A selection of T cell receptor beta chains follows, all from one sample in a study of blood T cell repertoires in COVID-19. Repertoires were generated with immunoSEQ multiplex PCR, while TCRdb's copy carries only in-frame clones and drops some. Altogether about 56,000 clones are present, nearly 90% being singletons, with the ten largest covering 43%. Sequencing used peripheral blood. The receptors shown here come from a woman aged 60-70 years with COVID-19, enrolled during active disease. Both conserved end residues are trimmed from each CDR3.

V: TRBV27
CDR3: ASSRQGPFYNEQF

V: TRBV6-5
CDR3: ATIPGVYTGELF

V: TRBV5-1
CDR3: ASSPRDRGLGNTIY

V: TRBV30
CDR3: AWANSGANVLT

V: TRBV27
CDR3: ASSDNVGDFYGYT

V: TRBV19
CDR3: ASSYSGRGYEQF

V: TRBV27
CDR3: ASSSDFLADPYNEQF

V: TRBV5-4
CDR3: ASSSRPGVANTEAF

V: TRBV5-6
CDR3: ASSFGGGSNQPQH

V: TRBV6-5
CDR3: ASRGDSLLYGYT

V: TRBV4-3
CDR3: ASSQDEGRVGEKLF

V: TRBV6-1
CDR3: ASSEERGLYYEQY

V: TRBV7-2
CDR3: ATAPGQGAGELF

V: TRBV30
CDR3: AWSRARGPQH

V: TRBV2
CDR3: ASSDARFEYTQY

V: TRBV2
CDR3: ATNRDRGPGELF

V: TRBV7-6
CDR3: ASSGGLGVGETQY

V: TRBV7-8
CDR3: ASSLGRLGETQY

V: TRBV28
CDR3: ASSFAGNRLTQY

V: TRBV7-2
CDR3: ASSLGLSLF

V: TRBV9
CDR3: ASSGGTGSSYEQY

V: TRBV6-5
CDR3: ASSYPPSDEQY

V: TRBV4-1
CDR3: ASSQQGAYTEAF

V: TRBV11-2
CDR3: VSSPANYGYT

V: TRBV7-2
CDR3: ASSLEQYYGYT

V: TRBV27
CDR3: ASSLSTLRETQY

V: TRBV2
CDR3: ASSEGVTSNQPQH

V: TRBV5-1
CDR3: ASSPPAGEGNEQF

V: TRBV3-1/TRBV3-2
CDR3: ASSLIQETQY